This note documents a single T cell receptor (beta chain) sequence. Trimming cost V 3 bases and J 5 bases, with 22 bases left between them. CDR1 is GTSNPN, CDR2 SVGIG, per germline (reference sequence). This CDR3 has 16 amino acids. TCRdb keeps only in-frame clones here, not all; method: immunoSEQ multiplex PCR. The sample lists about 2.3 million clones; roughly 90% were seen once. This specimen belongs to a study of shared clonotypes between healthy human individuals. The specimen sequenced was naive CD4+ T cells from PBMCs. Regarding subset: CD45RA+ positively selected. V usage is TRBV30 and J usage is TRBJ1-1, with a weak D call TRBD1 (6 bases). The sequence was obtained from a man younger than 35 in good health. Some clones in this sample may be carry-over from other donors' samples. DNA for the CDR3: TGTGCCTGGAGCCGGGGCATGGGGGCGGAGAGGACTGAAGCTTTCTTT. Protein sequence: CAWSRGMGAERTEAFF.